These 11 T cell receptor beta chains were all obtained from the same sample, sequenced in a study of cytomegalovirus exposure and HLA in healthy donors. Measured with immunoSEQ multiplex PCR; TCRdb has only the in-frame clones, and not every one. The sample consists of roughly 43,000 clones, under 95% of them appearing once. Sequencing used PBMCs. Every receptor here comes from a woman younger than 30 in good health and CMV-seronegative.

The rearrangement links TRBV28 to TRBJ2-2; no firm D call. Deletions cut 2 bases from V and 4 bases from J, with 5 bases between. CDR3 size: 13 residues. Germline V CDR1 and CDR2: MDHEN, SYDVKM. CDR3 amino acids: CASSLAATGELFF. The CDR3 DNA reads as TGTGCCAGCAGTTTAGCGGCCACCGGGGAGCTGTTTTTT.

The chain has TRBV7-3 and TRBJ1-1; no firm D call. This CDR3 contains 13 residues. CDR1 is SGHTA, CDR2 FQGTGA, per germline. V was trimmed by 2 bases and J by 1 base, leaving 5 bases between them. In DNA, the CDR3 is TGTGCCAGCAGCTTATCAGGGAACACTGAAGCTTTCTTT. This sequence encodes CASSLSGNTEAFF.

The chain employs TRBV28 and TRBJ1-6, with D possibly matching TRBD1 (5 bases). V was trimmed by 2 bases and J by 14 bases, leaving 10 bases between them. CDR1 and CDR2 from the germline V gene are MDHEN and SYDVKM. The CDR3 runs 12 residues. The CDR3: CASSLGTQALHF. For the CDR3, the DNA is TGTGCCAGCAGTTTAGGTACACAGGCCCTCCACTTT.

The CDR3: CASADGGLSGANVLTF. CDR3 DNA: TGTGCCAGCGCCGACGGCGGCCTCTCTGGGGCCAACGTCCTGACTTTC. The chain carries TRBV28 and TRBJ2-6; D not resolved. The CDR3 sequence is 16 residues long. Germline V lookup: CDR1 MDHEN, CDR2 SYDVKM. Trimming removed 8 bases at V and 0 bases at J, with 14 bases between. The variable domain in full, with the rest retrieved from reference TRBV28 and TRBJ2-6, is DVKVTQSSRYLVKRTGEKVFLECVQDMDHENMFWYRQDPGLGLRLIYFSYDVKMKEKGDIPEGYSVSREKKERFSLILESASTNQTSMYLCASADGGLSGANVLTFGAGSRLTVL.

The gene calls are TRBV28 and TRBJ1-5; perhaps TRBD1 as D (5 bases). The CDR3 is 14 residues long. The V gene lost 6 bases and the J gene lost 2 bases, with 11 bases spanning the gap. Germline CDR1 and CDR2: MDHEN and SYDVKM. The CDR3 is CASRGTWGNQPQHF. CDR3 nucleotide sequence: TGTGCCAGCAGGGGGACTTGGGGCAATCAGCCCCAGCATTTT. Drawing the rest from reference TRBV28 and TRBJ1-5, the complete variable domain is DVKVTQSSRYLVKRTGEKVFLECVQDMDHENMFWYRQDPGLGLRLIYFSYDVKMKEKGDIPEGYSVSREKKERFSLILESASTNQTSMYLCASRGTWGNQPQHFGDGTRLSIL.

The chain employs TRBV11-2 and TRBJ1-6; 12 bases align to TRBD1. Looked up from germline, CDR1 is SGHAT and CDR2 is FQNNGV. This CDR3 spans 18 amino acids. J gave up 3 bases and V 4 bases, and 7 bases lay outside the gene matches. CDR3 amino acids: CASSWDRGRAVYNSPLHF. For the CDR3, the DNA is TGTGCCAGCAGCTGGGACAGGGGGCGAGCGGTCTATAATTCACCCCTCCACTTT.

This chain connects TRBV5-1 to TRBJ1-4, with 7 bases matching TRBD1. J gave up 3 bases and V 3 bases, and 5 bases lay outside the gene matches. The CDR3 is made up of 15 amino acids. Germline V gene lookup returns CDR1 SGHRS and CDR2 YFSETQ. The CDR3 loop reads CASSSQGQPNEKLFF. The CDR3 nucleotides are TGCGCCAGCAGCTCCCAGGGACAGCCTAATGAAAAACTGTTTTTT. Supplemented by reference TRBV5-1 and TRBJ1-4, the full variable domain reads KAGVTQTPRYLIKTRGQQVTLSCSPISGHRSVSWYQQTPGQGLQFLFEYFSETQRNKGNFPGRFSGRQFSNSRSEMNVSTLELGDSALYLCASSSQGQPNEKLFFGSGTQLSVL.

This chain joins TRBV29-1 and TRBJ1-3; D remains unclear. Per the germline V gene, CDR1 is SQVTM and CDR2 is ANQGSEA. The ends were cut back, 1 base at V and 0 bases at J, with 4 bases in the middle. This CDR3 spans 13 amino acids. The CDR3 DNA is TGCAGCGTTGAAGGTCTCTCTGGAAACACCATATATTTT. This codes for CSVEGLSGNTIYF.

The CDR3 DNA reads as TGTGCCAGCAGTGACATGGGCACCAACTACGAGCAGTACTTC. Translating it yields CASSDMGTNYEQYF. The rearrangement joins TRBV2 to TRBJ2-7; D gene uncertain. The CDR3 covers 14 residues. The V gene lost 3 bases and the J gene lost 3 bases, with 12 bases spanning the gap. Germline V gene data show CDR1 as SNHLY and CDR2 as FYNNEI.

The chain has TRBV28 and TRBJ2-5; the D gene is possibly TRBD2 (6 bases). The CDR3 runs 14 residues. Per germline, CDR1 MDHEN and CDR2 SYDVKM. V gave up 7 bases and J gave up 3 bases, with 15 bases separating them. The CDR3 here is CASIKDGTEETQYF. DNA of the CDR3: TGTGCCAGCATCAAAGACGGGACTGAAGAGACCCAGTACTTC.

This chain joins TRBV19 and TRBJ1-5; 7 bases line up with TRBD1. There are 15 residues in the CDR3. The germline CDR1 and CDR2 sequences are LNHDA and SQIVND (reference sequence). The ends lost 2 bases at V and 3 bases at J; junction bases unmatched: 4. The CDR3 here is CASSITQGINQPQHF. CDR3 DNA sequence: TGTGCCAGTAGTATAACACAGGGGATCAATCAGCCCCAGCATTTT.